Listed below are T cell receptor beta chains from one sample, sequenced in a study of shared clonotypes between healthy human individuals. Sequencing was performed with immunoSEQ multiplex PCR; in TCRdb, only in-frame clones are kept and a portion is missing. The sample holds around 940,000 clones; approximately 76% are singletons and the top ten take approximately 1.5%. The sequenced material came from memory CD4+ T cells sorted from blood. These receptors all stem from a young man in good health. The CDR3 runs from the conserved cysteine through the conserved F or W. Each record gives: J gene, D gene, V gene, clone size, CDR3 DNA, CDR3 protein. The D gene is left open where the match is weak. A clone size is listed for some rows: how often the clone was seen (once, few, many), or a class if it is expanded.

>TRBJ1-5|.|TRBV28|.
TGTGCCAGCAGTTTAACTGGTTTAGACAATCAGCCCCAGCATTTT
CASSLTGLDNQPQHF
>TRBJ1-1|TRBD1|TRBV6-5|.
TGTGCCAGCAGGCACAGGGGGACAGTCATAACTGAAGCTTTCTTT
CASRHRGTVITEAFF
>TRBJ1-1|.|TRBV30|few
TGTGCCTGGAAACGAAGGGGACCTCAGGGCACTGAAGCTTTCTTT
CAWKRRGPQGTEAFF
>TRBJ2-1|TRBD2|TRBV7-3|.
TGTGCCAGCAGCTTAACGGGTCTAGCGGGGGACAATGAGCAGTTCTTC
CASSLTGLAGDNEQFF
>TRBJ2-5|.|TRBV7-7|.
TGTGCTAGCAGTACAGGGGGGGGAGAGACCCAGTACTTC
CASSTGGGETQYF
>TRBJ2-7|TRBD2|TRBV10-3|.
TGTGCCATCAGTGAAATAGCGGGGGGAGAGCAGTACTTC
CAISEIAGGEQYF
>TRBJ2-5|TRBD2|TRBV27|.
TGTGCCAGCAGTTCCATGGCGGGAGGGCTATGGGGGACCCAGTACTTC
CASSSMAGGLWGTQYF
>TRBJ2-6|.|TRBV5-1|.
TGCGCCAGCAGCTTGTTGGGGCTAGGGGCCAACGTCCTGACTTTC
CASSLLGLGANVLTF
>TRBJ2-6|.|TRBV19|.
TGTGCCAGTAGTATCCGGAGCTCTGGGGCCAACGTCCTGACTTTC
CASSIRSSGANVLTF
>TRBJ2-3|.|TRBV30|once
TGTGCCTGGAGTGTACGGAGGGGCACAGATACGCAGTATTTT
CAWSVRRGTDTQYF
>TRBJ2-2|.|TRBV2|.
TGTGCCAGCAGTATGGGAAAGGCCACCGGGGAGCTGTTTTTT
CASSMGKATGELFF
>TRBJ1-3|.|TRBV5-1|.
TGCGCCAGCAGCCCAGCCGGGACGAATGGAAACACCATATATTTT
CASSPAGTNGNTIYF
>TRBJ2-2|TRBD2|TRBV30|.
TGTGCCCGAACTTCATCAAGGACTAGCGGGAGGGCCCCCGGGGAGCTGTTTTTT
CARTSSRTSGRAPGELFF
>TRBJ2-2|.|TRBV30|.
TGTGCCTGGAGATTAGGTGTCGAAACCGGGGAGCTGTTTTTT
CAWRLGVETGELFF
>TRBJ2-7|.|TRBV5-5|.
TGTGCCAGCAGCTGGGATACTAGCTCCTACGAGCAGTACTTC
CASSWDTSSYEQYF
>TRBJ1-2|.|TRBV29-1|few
TGCAGCGCCCAAGTGGGGGGCGGCTATGGCTACACCTTC
CSAQVGGGYGYTF
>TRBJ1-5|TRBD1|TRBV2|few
TGTGCCAGCAGTGAAGGCGGACAGGGTTGGGCTCAGCCCCAGCATTTT
CASSEGGQGWAQPQHF
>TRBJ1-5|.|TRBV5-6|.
TGTGCCAGCAGCTTGGGGCAGAACCAGCCCCAGCATTTT
CASSLGQNQPQHF
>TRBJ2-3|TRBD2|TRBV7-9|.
TGTGCCAGCAGCTCAGGACTAGCGGGAGGCACAGATACGCAGTATTTT
CASSSGLAGGTDTQYF
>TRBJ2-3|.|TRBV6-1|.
TGTGCCAGTCGGCAGGGCAGCACAGATACGCAGTATTTT
CASRQGSTDTQYF
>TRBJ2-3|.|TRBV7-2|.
TGTGCCAGCAGCTCCATGACTAGTTTGACAGATACGCAGTATTTT
CASSSMTSLTDTQYF
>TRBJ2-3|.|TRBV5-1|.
TGCGCCAGCAGCCCCCTGACGGACACAGATACGCAGTATTTT
CASSPLTDTDTQYF
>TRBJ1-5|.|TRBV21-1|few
TGTGCCAGCAGCAAAGCCGGGTATAGCAATCAGCCCCAGCATTTT
CASSKAGYSNQPQHF
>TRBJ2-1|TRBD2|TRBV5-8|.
TGTGCCAGCAGCTCCCTACGCGGGAGCAATGAGCAGTTCTTC
CASSSLRGSNEQFF
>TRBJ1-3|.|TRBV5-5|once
TGTGCCAGCAGCTGGGAGTACAGGCAGGCTGGAAACACCATATATTTT
CASSWEYRQAGNTIYF
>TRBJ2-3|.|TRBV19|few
TGTGCCAGGGCCGCCGGGACAGGGGGCGGAACTAGCGGGAGGCCATACATATATACGCAGTATTTT
CARAAGTGGGTSGRPYIYTQYF
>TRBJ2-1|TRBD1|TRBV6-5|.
TGTGCCAGCATGGAGGACAGGTGGTCCTACAATGAGCAGTTCTTC
CASMEDRWSYNEQFF
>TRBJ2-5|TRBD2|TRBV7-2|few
TGTGCCAGCAGTAGACTAGCGGGACTGCAAGAGACCCAGTACTTC
CASSRLAGLQETQYF
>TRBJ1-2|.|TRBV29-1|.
TGCAGCGTTGAAGTATTGCTGCCTTGGCCGAACTATGGCTACACCTTC
CSVEVLLPWPNYGYTF
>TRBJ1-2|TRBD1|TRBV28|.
TGTGCCAGCAGTATACTACAGGGGGAGGGTAACTATGGCTACACCTTC
CASSILQGEGNYGYTF
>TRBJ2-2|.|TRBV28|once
TGTGCCAGCAGTCCCGCGCTGGGGAACACCGGGGAGCTGTTTTTT
CASSPALGNTGELFF
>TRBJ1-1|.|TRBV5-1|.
TGCGCCAGCAAATTTGTCGAGGGAGGGGACACTGAAGCTTTCTTT
CASKFVEGGDTEAFF
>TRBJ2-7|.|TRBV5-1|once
TGCGCCAGCAGCACGGAGGGCGGATACTCCTACGAGCAGTACTTC
CASSTEGGYSYEQYF
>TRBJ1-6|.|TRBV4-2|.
TGTGCCAGCAGCCAAGATCGACAGGACGATTCACCCCTCCACTTT
CASSQDRQDDSPLHF
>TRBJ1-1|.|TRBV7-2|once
TGTGCCAGCAGCGTTAATACAGCGACCGGTGAAGCTTTCTTT
CASSVNTATGEAFF
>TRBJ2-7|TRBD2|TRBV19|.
TGTGCCAGTAGTGAACTAGCGGGCTCCTACGAGCAGTACTTC
CASSELAGSYEQYF
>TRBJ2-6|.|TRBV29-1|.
TGCAGCGTTAGTACAAGGGGGGGCTCCCCTGGGGCCAACGTCCTGACTTTC
CSVSTRGGSPGANVLTF
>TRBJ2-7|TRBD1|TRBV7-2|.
TGTGCCAGCAGCTTAGATGGACAGGGAATATACGAGCAGTACTTC
CASSLDGQGIYEQYF
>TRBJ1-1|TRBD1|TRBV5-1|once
TGCGCCAGCAGCCCTTGGACAGGGGGGTTGAACACTGAAGCTTTCTTT
CASSPWTGGLNTEAFF
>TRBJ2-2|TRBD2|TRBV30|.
TGTGCCTGGAGCGACATAGCGGGGGGCCGACGAGGGGAGCTGTTTTTT
CAWSDIAGGRRGELFF
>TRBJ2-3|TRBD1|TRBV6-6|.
TGTGCCAGCAGGGGACAGGGGGCTGTAGATACGCAGTATTTT
CASRGQGAVDTQYF
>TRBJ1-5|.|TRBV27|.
TGTGCCAGCAGTTTATCGTCGTTGGGGGGCAATCAGCCCCAGCATTTT
CASSLSSLGGNQPQHF